A single sample gave rise to the 10 T cell receptor beta chains below, sequenced in a study of lymphopenia after photon versus proton radiotherapy. Some clones are missing from TCRdb's copy, which holds only in-frame ones; the method was immunoSEQ multiplex PCR. The sample yields 160,000 or so clones, roughly nine tenths seen once. The input for sequencing was peripheral blood, taken from a patient treated with photon-based radiotherapy. The receptors here all came from a man aged 50 or older with gastric cancer.

The chain links TRBV18 to TRBJ1-1; D is unclear. Trimming removed 3 bases at V and 4 bases at J, with 9 bases between. The germline V gene encodes CDR1 KGHSH and CDR2 LQKENI. The CDR3 covers 13 residues. DNA of the CDR3: TGTGCCAGCTCACCGGACCATGGCACTGAAGCTTTCTTT. Amino acid sequence: CASSPDHGTEAFF.

The V and J genes are TRBV6-5 and TRBJ1-2; no firm D call. V was trimmed by 4 bases and J by 7 bases, leaving 10 bases between them. The CDR3 has 12 residues. CDR1 and CDR2 (germline): MNHEY, SVGAGI. The CDR3 DNA is TGTGCCAGCAGTTCCCGAGACGGTGGCTACACCTTC. Protein sequence: CASSSRDGGYTF.

The rearrangement uses TRBV28 and TRBJ2-7; D is perhaps TRBD1 (7 bases). The CDR3 runs 15 residues. The V gene's germline CDR1 is MDHEN and CDR2 SYDVKM. Trimming removed 6 bases at V and 1 base at J, with 16 bases between. CDR3 DNA: TGTGCCAGCAGAATCCAGGGGGGCGGGTCCTACGAGCAGTACTTC. Translating gives CASRIQGGGSYEQYF.

CDR3 protein: CASSIPGGEQYF. Here the CDR3 DNA reads TGTGCCAGCAGCATTCCGGGGGGCGAGCAGTACTTC. This chain joins TRBV7-9 and TRBJ2-7; 7 bases are a match to TRBD2. This CDR3 has 12 amino acids. Germline CDR1 reads SEHNR; CDR2 reads FQNEAQ (reference sequence). The V segment lost 5 bases and the J segment 6 bases; nucleotides outside the gene matches: 4.

The V and J genes are TRBV5-4 and TRBJ1-1; D gene unclear. This CDR3 spans 13 amino acids. CDR1 SGHNT and CDR2 YYREEE come from the germline V gene (reference sequence). V was pared by 5 bases and J by 3 bases, with 11 bases between. The CDR3 spells CASRRVEDTEAFF. CDR3 coding DNA: TGTGCCAGCAGAAGGGTGGAGGACACTGAAGCTTTCTTT.

This chain uses TRBV2 with TRBJ2-7; D not resolved. The CDR3 is made up of 13 amino acids. From germline, CDR1 is SNHLY and CDR2 FYNNEI. Trimming pared 3 bases from V and 5 bases from J, leaving 11 bases between. The CDR3, as DNA: TGTGCCAGCAGTGATGTCCCCCGCGACGAGCAGTACTTC. Its translation: CASSDVPRDEQYF.

The chain employs TRBV18 and TRBJ2-7; no firm D call. This CDR3 has 14 amino acids. V lost 2 bases to trimming and J lost 6 bases, with 14 bases between them. Per germline, CDR1 KGHSH and CDR2 LQKENI. The CDR3: CASSPMTLSGEQYF. The CDR3 coding sequence is TGTGCCAGCTCACCAATGACCCTTTCGGGCGAGCAGTACTTC. Full variable domain (outside the CDR3, taken from reference TRBV18 and TRBJ2-7): NAGVMQNPRHLVRRRGQEARLRCSPMKGHSHVYWYRQLPEEGLKFMVYLQKENIIDESGMPKERFSAEFPKEGPSILRIQQVVRGDSAAYFCASSPMTLSGEQYFGPGTRLTVT.

This chain uses TRBV15 with TRBJ1-1; D unresolved. V dropped 3 bases and J dropped 3 bases, with 8 bases sitting between them. Germline lookup yields CDR1 LNHNV and CDR2 YYDKDF (reference sequence). CDR3 size: 13 residues. The CDR3 is CATSRTRDTEAFF. CDR3 coding DNA: TGTGCCACCAGCAGGACCCGGGACACTGAAGCTTTCTTT.

This chain links TRBV30 with TRBJ1-1, with unresolved D. The CDR3 spans 13 residues. CDR1 and CDR2 (germline): GTSNPN, SVGIG (reference sequence). The germline V and J ends were trimmed by 0 bases and 2 bases, with 7 bases remaining between them. CDR3 in DNA: TGTGCCTGGAGTGTAAGTTACAACACTGAAGCTTTCTTT. Translating gives CAWSVSYNTEAFF. The entire variable domain, with the rest obtained from reference TRBV30 and TRBJ1-1, is as follows: SQTIHQWPATLVQPVGSPLSLECTVEGTSNPNLYWYRQAAGRGLQLLFYSVGIGQISSEVPQNLSASRPQDRQFILSSKKLLLSDSGFYLCAWSVSYNTEAFFGQGTRLTVV.

J is TRBJ2-3 and V is TRBV10-3, with D uncertain. In germline, CDR1 is ENHRY, CDR2 SYGVKD. This CDR3 spans 13 amino acids. Trimming pared 4 bases from V and 4 bases from J, leaving 9 bases between. The CDR3 here is CAISGGAADTQYF. The DNA of the CDR3 is TGTGCCATCAGTGGCGGCGCGGCAGATACGCAGTATTTT.